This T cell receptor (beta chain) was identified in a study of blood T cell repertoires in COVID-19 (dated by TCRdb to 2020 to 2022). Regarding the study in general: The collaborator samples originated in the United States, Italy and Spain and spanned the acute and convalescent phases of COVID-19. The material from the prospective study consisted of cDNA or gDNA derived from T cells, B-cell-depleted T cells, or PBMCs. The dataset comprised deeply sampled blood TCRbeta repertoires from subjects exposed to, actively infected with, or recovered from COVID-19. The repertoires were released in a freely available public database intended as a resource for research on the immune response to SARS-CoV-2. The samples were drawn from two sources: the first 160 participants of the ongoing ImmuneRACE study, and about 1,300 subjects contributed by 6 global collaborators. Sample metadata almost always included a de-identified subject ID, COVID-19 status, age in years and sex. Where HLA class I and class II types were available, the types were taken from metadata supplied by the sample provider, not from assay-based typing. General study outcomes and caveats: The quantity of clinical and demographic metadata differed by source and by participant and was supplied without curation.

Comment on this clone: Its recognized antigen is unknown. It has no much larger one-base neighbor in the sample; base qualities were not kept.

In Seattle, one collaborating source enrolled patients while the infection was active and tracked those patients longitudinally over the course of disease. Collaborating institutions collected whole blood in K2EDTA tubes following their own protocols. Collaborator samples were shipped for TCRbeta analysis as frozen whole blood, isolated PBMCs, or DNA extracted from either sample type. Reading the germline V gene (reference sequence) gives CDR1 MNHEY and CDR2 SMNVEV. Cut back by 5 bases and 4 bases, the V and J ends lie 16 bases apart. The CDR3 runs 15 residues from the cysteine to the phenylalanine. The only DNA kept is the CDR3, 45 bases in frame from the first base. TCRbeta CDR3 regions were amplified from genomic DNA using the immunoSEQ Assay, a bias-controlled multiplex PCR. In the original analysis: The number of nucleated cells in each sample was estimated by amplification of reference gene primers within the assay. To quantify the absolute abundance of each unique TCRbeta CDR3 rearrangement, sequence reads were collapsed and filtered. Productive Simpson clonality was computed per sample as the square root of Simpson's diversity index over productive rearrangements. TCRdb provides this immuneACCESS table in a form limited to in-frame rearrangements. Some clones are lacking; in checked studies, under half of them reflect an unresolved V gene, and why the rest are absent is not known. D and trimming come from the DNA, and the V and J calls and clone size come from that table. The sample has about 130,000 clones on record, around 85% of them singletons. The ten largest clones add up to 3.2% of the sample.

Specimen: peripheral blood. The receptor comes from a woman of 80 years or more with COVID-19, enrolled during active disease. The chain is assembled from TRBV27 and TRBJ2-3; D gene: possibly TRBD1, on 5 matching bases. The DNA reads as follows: TGTGCCAGCAGTACAGGTTCCTATCTGTCAGATACGCAGTATTTT. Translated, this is CASSTGSYLSDTQYF.